This TCR beta chain was identified during a study of siplizumab effects on memory and regulatory T cells. The assay was immunoSEQ multiplex PCR, and TCRdb's table has in-frame clones only and misses some. The sample comprises 90,000 to 150,000 clones, over 85% of which are singletons, and over 0.15% rests with the top ten. The CDR3 runs to 16 residues. In germline, CDR1 is SGHRS, CDR2 YFSETQ. Unmatched junction bases numbered 6, after V lost 4 bases and J lost 1 base. About this clone itself: Its antigen is not known.

The study, taken as a whole, reports: Naive T cells looked more diverse than memory cells, and they looked like major contributors to the alloresponse. Naive versus memory phenotype went unassigned for roughly 75-96% of proliferating CD4+ or CD8+ clones.

This sequence originates from a human donor in good health. The rearrangement joins TRBV5-1 to TRBJ2-3, with 10 bases that match TRBD2. Material: non-Treg CD4+ T cells sorted from blood. CDR3 residues: CASSVPSGGRTDTQYF. The CDR3, as DNA: TGCGCCAGCAGCGTCCCTAGCGGGGGCCGCACAGATACGCAGTATTTT.